The 23 T cell receptor beta chains below were found in one sample sequenced in a study of tumor and adjacent non-tumor tissue in lung cancer. RNA was extracted from bulk tissue without any cell sorting. This non-tumor lung sample came from over 3 cm beyond the tumor edge. Three rounds of nested PCR, following a modified ARM-PCR protocol, produced the TCRbeta library. TCRdb independently ran MiXCR on the multiplex PCR reads; one entry per CDR3 protein. The sample lists over 100,000 distinct CDR3 sequences, 62% occurring once. The sequencing input was distant non-tumor lung tissue. All receptors come from a man in his fifties or sixties with non-small cell lung cancer.

This clonotype came up a few times. One end of the junction does not line up with germline, which may come from a read error. The gene calls are TRBV29-1 and TRBJ2-4; D remains ambiguous. Germline CDR1 SQVTM, CDR2 ANQGSEA. There are 16 residues in the CDR3. The chain's CDR3 is CSVAAGKGITKNIQHF. The CDR3, as DNA: TGCAGTGTAGCTGCAGGCAAGGGTATAACCAAAAACATTCAGCACTTC.

By proportion, this clonotype is medium-sized (0.01 to 0.1%). V gene TRBV7-9 combines with J gene TRBJ2-3; possibly TRBD1 for D (6 bases). CDR1 and CDR2 (germline): SEHNR, FQNEAQ (reference sequence). The CDR3 runs to 12 residues. Trimming shortened V by 1 base and J by 10 bases, and 9 bases separated the two germline ends. CDR3 coding DNA: TGTGCCAGCAGCTTAGTAGGGGGTGCGCAGTATTTT. Amino acid sequence: CASSLVGGAQYF.

The chain has TRBV28 and TRBJ2-1; a possible D gene is TRBD1 (6 bases). Looked up from germline, CDR1 is MDHEN and CDR2 is SYDVKM. With 1 base removed from V and 10 bases from J, the gap between germline ends came to 14 bases. The CDR3 has 14 residues. DNA of the CDR3: TGTGCCAGCAGTTTATCGGGGCAGGGGAACGAGCAGTTCTTC. Residues: CASSLSGQGNEQFF. Using reference TRBV28 and TRBJ2-1 for the parts outside the CDR3, the full variable domain is DVKVTQSSRYLVKRTGEKVFLECVQDMDHENMFWYRQDPGLGLRLIYFSYDVKMKEKGDIPEGYSVSREKKERFSLILESASTNQTSMYLCASSLSGQGNEQFFGPGTRLTVL.

With respect to this clonotype: Given a much more abundant clone one base away, this may be a read error. This chain joins TRBV20-1 and TRBJ1-2; tentatively, D is TRBD1 (5 bases). CDR1 and CDR2 from the germline V gene are DFQATT and SNEGSKA (reference sequence). The CDR3 sequence is 14 residues long. Here the CDR3 DNA reads TGCAGTGCTAGACCCATCGACAGTCACTATGGCCACACCTTC. Encoded protein: CSARPIDSHYGHTF.

CDR3 protein: CSERLAGGIYNEQFF. CDR3 bases: TGCAGTGAGCGACTAGCGGGAGGTATCTACAATGAGCAGTTCTTC. The chain employs TRBV29-1 and TRBJ2-1; 13 bases fit TRBD2. The germline V gene encodes CDR1 SQVTM and CDR2 ANQGSEA. The CDR3 is 15 residues long.

Remarks on this clonotype: A read error may explain this, as a much larger clone is one base away. This chain connects TRBV7-8 to TRBJ2-5; TRBD1 is a possible D gene (6 bases). V dropped 7 bases and J dropped 7 bases, with 13 bases sitting between them. CDR1 and CDR2 (germline): SGHVS, FQNEAQ. The CDR3 contains 12 residues. CDR3: CASTHDRRTQYF. The CDR3 nucleotides are TGTGCCAGCACCCACGACAGGAGGACCCAGTACTTC. Full variable domain (remainder filled in from reference TRBV7-8 and TRBJ2-5): GAGVSQSPRYKVAKRGQDVALRCDPISGHVSLFWYQQALGQGPEFLTYFQNEAQLDKSGLPSDRFFAERPEGSVSTLKIQRTQQEDSAVYLCASTHDRRTQYFGPGTRLLVL.

There are many counts of this clonotype. The chain links TRBV2 to TRBJ1-1; TRBD1 is a possible D gene (6 bases). The V end was cut by 10 bases, the J end by 8 bases, with 11 bases between. The CDR3 runs to 10 residues. The V gene's germline CDR1 is SNHLY and CDR2 FYNNEI. The CDR3 coding sequence is TGTGCCACCCAACAGGGCGAAGCTTTCTTT. Amino acids: CATQQGEAFF.

Worth noting for this clonotype: Here the CDR3 omits its conserved ending phenylalanine or tryptophan, so a read error is the likely source. V is TRBV6-2 or TRBV6-3 and J is TRBJ2-1; no definite D call. Germline loops: CDR1 MNHEY, CDR2 SVGEGT. The CDR3 is 16 amino acids. CDR3 protein: CAGSYVLISSYNEQFL. The CDR3 nucleotides read TGTGCCGGCAGTTACGTCTTGATTAGCTCCTACAATGAGCAGTTCCTC.

As regards this clonotype: An end of the junction differs from the germline gene, which may be a read error. The CDR3 sequence is CASRENGFGGNTIYF. In nucleotides, the CDR3 is TGTGCCAGCAGAGAGAACGGGTTTGGTGGAAACACTATATATTTT. The V call is TRBV6-6, the J call TRBJ1-3; D not resolved. Germline CDR1 reads MNHNY; CDR2 reads SVGAGI (reference sequence). This CDR3 has 15 residues.

Worth noting for this clonotype: The junction and the germline gene differ at one end; a read error may be behind it. The chain combines TRBV28 with TRBJ2-5; perhaps TRBD1 as D (5 bases). CDR1 is MDHEN and CDR2 is SYDVKM in the germline V gene. The CDR3 is 14 amino acids. This CDR3 reads CASSLSIREETQYF. The CDR3 DNA is TGTGCCAGCAGTTTATCAATCAGGGAAGAGACCCAGTATTTC.

A word on this clonotype: A read error may account for a junction end that differs from germline. This chain uses TRBV29-1 with TRBJ2-2; TRBD2 is a possible D gene (5 bases). CDR3 length: 15 amino acids. Germline V gene sequence: CDR1 SQVTM, CDR2 ANQGSEA. CDR3 in amino acids: CSVRHDTSKTGELFF. Written as DNA, the CDR3 is TGCAGCGTTCGACACGACACCTCAAAGACCGGGGAGCTGTTTTTC.

This clonotype has ten or more counts. The chain combines TRBV29-1 with TRBJ2-5; 7 bases are shared with TRBD2. Trimming took 7 bases from V and 2 from J; bases not matched to a gene: 13. The CDR3 covers 15 residues. Germline loops: CDR1 SQVTM, CDR2 ANQGSEA. CDR3 nucleotide sequence: TGCAGCGCCGCCCTGGCTAGCGGAAGACAAGAGACCCAGTACTTC. Amino acid sequence: CSAALASGRQETQYF.

As to this clonotype: A much larger clone differs by one base, so this may be a read error. This chain's CDR3 is CASSLTCAHQETQYF. CDR3 nucleotide sequence: TGTGCCAGCAGTTTAACTTGCGCACACCAAGAGACCCAGTACTTC. This chain links TRBV12-3 or TRBV12-4 with TRBJ2-5; D is uncertain. The CDR3 is made up of 15 amino acids. The V end was cut by 2 bases, the J end by 0 bases, with 10 bases between.

A note on this clonotype: One base away lies a much larger clone, so this may be a sequencing read error. This chain connects TRBV28 to TRBJ1-1; TRBD1 is a possible D gene (5 bases). CDR1 and CDR2 (germline): MDHEN, SYDVKM. The CDR3 covers 14 residues. CDR3 sequence: CASSLWGEGTGAFF. Written as DNA, the CDR3 is TGTGCCAGCAGTTTGTGGGGGGAGGGCACTGGAGCTTTCTTT.

Comment on this clonotype: A much larger clonotype is one base distant, so this may be a read error. The genes are TRBV6-6 and TRBJ2-3; 12 bases line up with TRBD2. CDR1 and CDR2 (germline): MNHNY, SVGAGI (reference sequence). The CDR3 covers 15 residues. The CDR3 DNA sequence: TGTGCCAGCAGTACGGGACTAGCGGGCACAAATACGCAGTATTTT. Its protein product is CASSTGLAGTNTQYF.

Comment on this clonotype: An end of the junction differs from the germline gene, which may be a read error. The chain carries TRBV5-5 and TRBJ1-1; TRBD1 matches at 10 bases. The CDR3 spans 17 residues. Germline assignment: CDR1 SGHKS and CDR2 YYEKEE (reference sequence). The CDR3 loop is CASSMTPGTGANIEAVF. Here the CDR3 DNA reads TGTGCCAGCAGCATGACTCCCGGGACAGGGGCGAACATTGAAGCTGTCTTT.

This chain links TRBV6-5 with TRBJ1-2; D is undetermined. In germline, CDR1 is MNHEY, CDR2 SVGAGI. The CDR3 is 14 amino acids. V was shortened by 2 bases and J by 3 bases, with 10 bases between the two germline ends. CDR3 sequence reads: CASSYAQSYYGYTF. In DNA form, the CDR3 reads TGTGCCAGCAGTTACGCCCAGTCCTACTATGGCTACACCTTC.

This clonotype was detected many times. V gene TRBV28 combines with J gene TRBJ1-6, with TRBD1 matching 7 bases. V was clipped by 8 bases and J by 5 bases; unmatched bases: 6. From germline, CDR1 is MDHEN and CDR2 SYDVKM. This CDR3 spans 14 amino acids. The CDR3, as DNA: TGTGCCAGCGCCCAGGGGGGAGATAATTCACCCCTCCACTTT. Its translation is CASAQGGDNSPLHF.

The CDR3 DNA sequence: TGTGCCAGCAGCCCCGGGTTAACCCAAGAGACCCAGTACTTC. Amino acids: CASSPGLTQETQYF. The rearrangement links TRBV9 to TRBJ2-5; no clear D. This CDR3 contains 14 residues. The ends were cut back, 4 bases at V and 1 base at J, with 11 bases in the middle. Germline V gene sequence: CDR1 SGDLS, CDR2 YYNGEE.

This clonotype has a single count. Mismatch with germline at one junction end may stem from a read error. V and J are TRBV12-3 or TRBV12-4 and TRBJ2-7; TRBD2 matches 8 bases. The CDR3 contains 17 residues. CDR3 nucleotides: TGTGGCAGCAGCCTAGGACTAGCTGGGGGAACAGCCTACGAGCAGTACTTC. Amino acid sequence: CGSSLGLAGGTAYEQYF.

This clonotype was recorded a few times. A read error is possible here, since a much larger clone lies one base away. V and J are TRBV6-2 or TRBV6-3 and TRBJ2-1; no clear D gene. This CDR3 comprises 17 residues. Germline CDR1 reads MNHEY; CDR2 reads SVGEGT. Trimming stripped 6 bases from V and 0 bases from J, with 18 bases between. The CDR3 nucleotides read TGTGCCAGCAGCTTTCTCCCTATGCGGAGCTCCTACAATGAGCAGTTCTTC. As protein: CASSFLPMRSSYNEQFF.

This chain connects TRBV29-1 to TRBJ2-2, with 9 bases aligning to TRBD1. V gave up 7 bases and J gave up 11 bases; unmatched junction bases: 20. This CDR3 is 16 amino acids long. CDR1 and CDR2 (germline): SQVTM, ANQGSEA. The chain's CDR3 is CSARGGTGSNTVELFF. The DNA for the CDR3 is TGCAGCGCTAGGGGGGGGACAGGGTCGAACACCGTTGAGCTGTTTTTT.

Worth noting for this clonotype: No conserved phenylalanine or tryptophan ends this CDR3, so it is likely a read error. The chain joins TRBV4-1 to TRBJ2-1; 7 nucleotides line up with TRBD2. CDR3 length: 15 residues. V shed 4 bases and J 3 bases; nucleotides not matched to a gene: 6. In germline, CDR1 is MGHRA, CDR2 YSYEKL. The CDR3 protein is CASSRGGTIYNEQFS. CDR3 DNA: TGCGCCAGCAGCCGGGGGGGGACTATCTACAATGAGCAGTTCTCC.